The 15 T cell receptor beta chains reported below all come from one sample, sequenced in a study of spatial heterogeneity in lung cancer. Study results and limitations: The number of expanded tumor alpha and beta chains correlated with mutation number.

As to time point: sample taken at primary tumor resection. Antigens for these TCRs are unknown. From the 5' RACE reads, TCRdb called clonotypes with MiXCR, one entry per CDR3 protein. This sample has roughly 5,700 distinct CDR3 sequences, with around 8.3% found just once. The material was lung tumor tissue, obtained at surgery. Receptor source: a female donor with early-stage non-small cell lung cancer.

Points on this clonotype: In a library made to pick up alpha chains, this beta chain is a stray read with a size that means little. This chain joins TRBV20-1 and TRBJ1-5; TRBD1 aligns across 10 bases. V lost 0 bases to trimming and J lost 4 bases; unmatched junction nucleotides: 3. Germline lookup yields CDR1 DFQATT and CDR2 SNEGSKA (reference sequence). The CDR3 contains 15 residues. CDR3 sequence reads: CSARDWTGGNQPQHF. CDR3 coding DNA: TGCAGTGCTAGAGATTGGACAGGGGGAAATCAGCCCCAGCATTTT.

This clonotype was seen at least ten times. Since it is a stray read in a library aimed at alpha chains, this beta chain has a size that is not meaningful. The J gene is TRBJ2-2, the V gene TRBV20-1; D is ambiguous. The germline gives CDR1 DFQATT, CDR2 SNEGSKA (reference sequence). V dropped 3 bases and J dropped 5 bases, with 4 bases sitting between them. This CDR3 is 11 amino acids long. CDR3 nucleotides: TGCAGTGCTAGGGGGACCGGGGAGCTGTTTTTT. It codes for CSARGTGELFF.

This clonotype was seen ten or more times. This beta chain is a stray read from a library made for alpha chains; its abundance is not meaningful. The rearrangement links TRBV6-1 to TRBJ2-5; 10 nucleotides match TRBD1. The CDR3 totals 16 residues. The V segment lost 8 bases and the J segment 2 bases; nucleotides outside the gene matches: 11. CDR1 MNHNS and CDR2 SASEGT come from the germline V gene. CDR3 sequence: CASAGTGVKRQETQYF. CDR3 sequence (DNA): TGTGCCAGCGCCGGGACAGGGGTAAAGAGGCAAGAGACCCAGTACTTC.

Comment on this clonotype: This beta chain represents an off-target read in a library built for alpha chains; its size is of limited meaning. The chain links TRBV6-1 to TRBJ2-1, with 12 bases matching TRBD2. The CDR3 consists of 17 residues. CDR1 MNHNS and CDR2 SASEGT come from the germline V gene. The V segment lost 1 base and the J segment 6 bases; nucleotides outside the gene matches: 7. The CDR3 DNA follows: TGTGCCAGCAGTGAAGTTCTGGGACTAGCGGGCTTCAATGAGCAGTTCTTC. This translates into CASSEVLGLAGFNEQFF.

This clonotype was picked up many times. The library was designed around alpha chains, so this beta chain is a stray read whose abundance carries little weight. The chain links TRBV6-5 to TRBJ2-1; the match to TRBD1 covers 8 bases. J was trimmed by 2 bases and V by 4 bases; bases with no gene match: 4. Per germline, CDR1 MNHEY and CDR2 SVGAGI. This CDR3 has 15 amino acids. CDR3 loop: CASSFQGAPYNEQFF. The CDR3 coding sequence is TGTGCCAGCAGTTTCCAGGGGGCGCCCTACAATGAGCAGTTCTTC.

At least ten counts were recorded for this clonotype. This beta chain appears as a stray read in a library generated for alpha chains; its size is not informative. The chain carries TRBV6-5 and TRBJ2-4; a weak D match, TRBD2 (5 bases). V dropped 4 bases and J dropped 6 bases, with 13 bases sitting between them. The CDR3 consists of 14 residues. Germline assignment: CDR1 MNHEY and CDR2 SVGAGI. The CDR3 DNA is TGTGCCAGCAGTTCCGGGGTCATCGGAAACATTCAGTACTTC. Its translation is CASSSGVIGNIQYF.

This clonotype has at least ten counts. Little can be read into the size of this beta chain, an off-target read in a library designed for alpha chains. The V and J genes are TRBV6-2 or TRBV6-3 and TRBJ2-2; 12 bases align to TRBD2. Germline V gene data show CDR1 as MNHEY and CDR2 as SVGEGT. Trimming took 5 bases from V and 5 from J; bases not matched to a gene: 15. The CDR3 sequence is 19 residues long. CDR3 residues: CASSNGVTSGRTWTGELFF. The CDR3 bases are TGTGCCAGCAGTAATGGGGTCACTAGCGGGAGGACATGGACCGGGGAGCTGTTTTTT.

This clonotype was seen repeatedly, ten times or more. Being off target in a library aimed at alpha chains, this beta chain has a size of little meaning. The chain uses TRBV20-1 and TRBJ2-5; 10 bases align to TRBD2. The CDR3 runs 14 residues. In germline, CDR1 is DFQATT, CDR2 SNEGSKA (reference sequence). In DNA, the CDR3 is TGCAGCCAAGAGACTAGCGGGCCCCAAGAGACCCAGTACTTC. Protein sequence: CSQETSGPQETQYF.

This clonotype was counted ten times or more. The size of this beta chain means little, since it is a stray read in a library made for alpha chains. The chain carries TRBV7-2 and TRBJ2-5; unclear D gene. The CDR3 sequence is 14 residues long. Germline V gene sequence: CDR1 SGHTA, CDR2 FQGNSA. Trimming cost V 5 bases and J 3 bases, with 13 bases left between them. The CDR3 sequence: CASSLSFGEETQYF. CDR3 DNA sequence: TGTGCCAGCAGCCTTAGCTTTGGGGAAGAGACCCAGTACTTC. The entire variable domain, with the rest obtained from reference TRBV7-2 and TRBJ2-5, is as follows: GAGVSQSPSNKVTEKGKDVELRCDPISGHTALYWYRQSLGQGLEFLIYFQGNSAPDKSGLPSDRFSAERTGGSVSTLTIQRTQQEDSAVYLCASSLSFGEETQYFGPGTRLLVL.

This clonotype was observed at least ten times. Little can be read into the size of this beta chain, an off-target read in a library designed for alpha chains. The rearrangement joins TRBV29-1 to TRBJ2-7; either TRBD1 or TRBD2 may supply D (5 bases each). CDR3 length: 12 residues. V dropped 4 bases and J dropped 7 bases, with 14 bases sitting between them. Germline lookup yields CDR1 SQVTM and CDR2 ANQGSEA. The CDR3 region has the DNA TGCAGCGTTGTTGGTCGGGGCGTGGAGCAGTACTTC. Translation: CSVVGRGVEQYF.

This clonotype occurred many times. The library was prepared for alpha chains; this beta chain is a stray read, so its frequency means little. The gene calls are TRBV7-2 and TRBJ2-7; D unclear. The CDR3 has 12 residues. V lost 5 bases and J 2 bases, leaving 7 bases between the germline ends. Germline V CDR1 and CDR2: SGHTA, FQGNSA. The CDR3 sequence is CASSIVTYEQYF. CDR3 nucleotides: TGTGCCAGCAGCATTGTAACCTACGAGCAGTACTTC.

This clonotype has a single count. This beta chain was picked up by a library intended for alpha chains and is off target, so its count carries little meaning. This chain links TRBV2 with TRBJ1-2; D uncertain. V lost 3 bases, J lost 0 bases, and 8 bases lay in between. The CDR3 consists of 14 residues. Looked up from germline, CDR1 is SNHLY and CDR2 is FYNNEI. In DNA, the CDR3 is TGTGCCAGCAGTGAGGGCTCCGCTAACTATGGCTACACCTTC. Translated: CASSEGSANYGYTF. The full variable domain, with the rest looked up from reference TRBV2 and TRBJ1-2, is EPEVTQTPSHQVTQMGQEVILRCVPISNHLYFYWYRQILGQKVEFLVSFYNNEISEKSEIFDDQFSVERPDGSNFTLKIRSTKLEDSAMYFCASSEGSANYGYTFGSGTRLTVV.

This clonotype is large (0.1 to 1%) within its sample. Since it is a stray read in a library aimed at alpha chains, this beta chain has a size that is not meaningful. CDR3 sequence: CASSLTSGVYEQYF. Written as DNA, the CDR3 is TGTGCCAGCAGCTTAACTAGCGGAGTCTACGAGCAGTACTTC. The rearrangement links TRBV7-6 to TRBJ2-7; 8 bases are shared with TRBD2. Germline trimming cut 2 bases from V and 3 bases from J; bases unmatched to any gene: 3. The CDR3 contains 14 residues. The V gene's germline CDR1 is SGHVS and CDR2 FNYEAQ.

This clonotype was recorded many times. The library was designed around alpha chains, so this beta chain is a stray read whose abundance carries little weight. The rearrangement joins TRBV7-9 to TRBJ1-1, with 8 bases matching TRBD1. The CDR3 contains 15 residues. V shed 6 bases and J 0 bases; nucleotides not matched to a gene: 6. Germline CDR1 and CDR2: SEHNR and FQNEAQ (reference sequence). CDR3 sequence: CASREDRGLNTEAFF. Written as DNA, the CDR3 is TGTGCCAGCAGGGAAGACAGGGGATTGAACACTGAAGCTTTCTTT.

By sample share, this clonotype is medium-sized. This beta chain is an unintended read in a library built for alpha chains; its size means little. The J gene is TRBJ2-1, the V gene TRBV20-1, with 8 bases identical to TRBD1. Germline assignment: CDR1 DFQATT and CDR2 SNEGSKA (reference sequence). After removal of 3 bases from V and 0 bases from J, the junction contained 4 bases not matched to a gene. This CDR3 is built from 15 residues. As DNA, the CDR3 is TGCAGTGCTAGGGGACAGGACTACTCCTACAATGAGCAGTTCTTC. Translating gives CSARGQDYSYNEQFF.